This T cell receptor beta chain was sequenced during a study of glioma-infiltrating T cells after dendritic cell vaccination. Described time point: after dendritic cell vaccination, including at tumor progression/relapse. TCRB CDR3 was amplified from 2 ug genomic DNA or less. Using immunoSEQ multiplex PCR, the repertoire was profiled, and TCRdb retains in-frame clones only, with some absent. The data contain some 60,000 clones, around 83% of them singletons. The CDR3 is 17 amino acids. Germline loops: CDR1 LGHNA, CDR2 YNFKEQ. Between the trimmed V and J ends, which lost 1 base and 0 bases, there was a span of 12 bases.

The sequence came from a human donor with glioblastoma. The rearrangement joins TRBV4-2 to TRBJ2-2; perhaps TRBD1 as D (5 bases). The starting material was blood, obtained after dendritic cell vaccination. The DNA for the CDR3 is TGTGCCAGCAGCCAAGTGTATGACAGATCGAACACCGGGGAGCTGTTTTTT. Translated, it gives CASSQVYDRSNTGELFF.